These T cell receptor beta chains were read from a single sample in a study of shared clonotypes between healthy human individuals. Profiling relied on immunoSEQ multiplex PCR, and the TCRdb table lists in-frame clones only, not all of them. The sample has approximately 1,500,000 clones, roughly 98% seen once. The sequencing sample was made of naive CD4+ T cells sorted from blood. These receptors all stem from a man in his thirties or forties in good health. Both conserved end residues are part of each CDR3. The D gene is left open where the match is weak.

d_call	v_call	j_call	cdr3_aa	cdr3_nt
-	TRBV7-2	TRBJ2-1	CASSLEPSRYNEQFF	TGTGCCAGCAGCTTAGAGCCATCTCGCTACAATGAGCAGTTCTTC
-	TRBV4-1	TRBJ2-1	CASSQDEGTQPYNEQFF	TGCGCCAGCAGCCAAGACGAAGGGACACAGCCTTACAATGAGCAGTTCTTC
-	TRBV9	TRBJ1-2	CASSVQGDYGYTF	TGTGCCAGCAGCGTACAGGGAGACTATGGCTACACCTTC
TRBD1	TRBV19	TRBJ2-7	CASSIAGGTYEQYF	TGTGCCAGTAGTATAGCAGGGGGTACCTACGAGCAGTACTTC
-	TRBV18	TRBJ2-3	CASSTLADTQYF	TGTGCCAGCTCAACGTTAGCAGATACGCAGTATTTT
TRBD1	TRBV7-8	TRBJ2-2	CASSIDRGIGIGELFF	TGTGCCAGCAGCATTGACAGGGGGATTGGTATCGGGGAGCTGTTTTTT
TRBD2	TRBV6-6	TRBJ2-1	CASSLGPPGTRYFF	TGTGCCAGCAGTTTAGGCCCTCCCGGGACTAGGTATTTCTTC
-	TRBV9	TRBJ1-2	CASSVGQGDYGYTF	TGTGCCAGCAGCGTAGGCCAGGGAGACTATGGCTACACCTTC
-	TRBV4-2	TRBJ2-7	CASSQDGSQVSYEQYF	TGTGCCAGCAGCCAAGATGGCTCCCAGGTTTCCTACGAGCAGTACTTC
TRBD2	TRBV7-9	TRBJ2-1	CASTNPLLAGGFNEQFF	TGTGCCAGCACCAATCCCCTACTAGCGGGAGGGTTCAATGAGCAGTTCTTC
-	TRBV27	TRBJ2-3	CASSPLEDYTQYF	TGTGCCAGCAGTCCCCTGGAAGATTATACGCAGTATTTT
-	TRBV6-5	TRBJ1-4	CASSPGDPAKEKLFF	TGTGCCAGCAGTCCCGGGGACCCGGCTAAGGAAAAACTGTTTTTT
-	TRBV5-1	TRBJ1-1	CASGTGAMHTEAFF	TGCGCCAGCGGGACGGGGGCAATGCACACTGAAGCTTTCTTT
-	TRBV5-5	TRBJ2-7	CASSLAGYSYEQYF	TGTGCCAGCAGCTTGGCGGGCTACTCCTACGAGCAGTACTTC
-	TRBV28	TRBJ1-2	CASSLLSKNYGYTF	TGTGCCAGCAGTTTGCTTTCCAAGAACTATGGCTACACCTTC